This T cell receptor beta chain was captured in a study of high-grade serous ovarian cancer treatment subgroups. As for the study in general: Mean per sample: around 14,000 reads, some 7,500 unique TCR beta rearrangements. Findings and caveats of the study: Different patients shared almost no repertoire; same-patient tumors shared 0.11 to 0.79.

The CDR3 spans 18 residues. V lost 6 bases to trimming and J lost 10 bases; unmatched junction nucleotides: 21. Germline-derived CDR1 and CDR2 are MDHEN and SYDVKM. Produced via immunoSEQ multiplex PCR; TCRdb's table is partial and in-frame only. The table shows more than 35,000 clones, with approximately 80% occurring only once. To note about this clone: What it binds is unknown.

Tumor samples were obtained before definitive surgery or chemotherapy. This chain links TRBV28 with TRBJ1-4, with 9 bases aligning to TRBD1. The sample consisted of tumor tissue. The receptor was derived from a human donor with high-grade serous ovarian cancer. The CDR3 sequence: CASSLGSLTGTGRRKLFF. The CDR3 bases are TGTGCCAGCAGCCTCGGCAGCCTTACCGGGACAGGGCGGCGAAAACTGTTTTTT.